Shown below are 3 T cell receptor beta chains from a single sample sequenced in a study of T cell responses to AZD1222 COVID-19 vaccine. Here immunoSEQ multiplex PCR was the method, and the copy in TCRdb shows in-frame clones only, minus some. There are about 93,000 clones in the sample; 65% to 90% occur only once, and around 8% lies in the top ten. The source was peripheral blood, collected on day 0 of AZD1222 vaccination. These receptors all come from an adult in good health.

The chain is built from TRBV30 and TRBJ1-5, with D maybe TRBD1 (6 bases). CDR3 length: 15 amino acids. With 0 bases removed from V and 4 bases from J, the gap between germline ends came to 13 bases. Germline V lookup: CDR1 GTSNPN, CDR2 SVGIG (reference sequence). The CDR3: CAWSVRGAANQPQHF. The DNA for the CDR3 is TGTGCCTGGAGTGTACGGGGGGCTGCTAATCAGCCCCAGCATTTT.

The genes are TRBV21-1 and TRBJ1-5. TRBV21-1 is annotated as a pseudogene. The CDR3 contains 18 residues. The CDR3 sequence is CASSKAVGKGLKNQPQHF. As DNA, the CDR3 is TGTGCCAGCAGCAAAGCAGTGGGGAAGGGTCTGAAAAATCAGCCCCAGCATTTT.

This chain connects TRBV7-2 to TRBJ2-2; perhaps TRBD2 as D (6 bases). Germline V gene lookup returns CDR1 SGHTA and CDR2 FQGNSA. The CDR3 is made up of 14 amino acids. Trimming cost V 7 bases and J 4 bases, with 13 bases left between them. The CDR3 coding sequence is TGTGCCAGCACCCTATGGACTATCACCGGGGAGCTGTTTTTT. Translating it yields CASTLWTITGELFF.